This T cell receptor (beta chain) was recorded in a study of cytomegalovirus exposure and HLA in healthy donors. Findings and caveats of the study: Despite most TCR sequences being rare, some public TCRs occurred in many donors. Cytomegalovirus association was listed for about 180 TCR beta chains.

Notes on this clone: Its antigen is unidentified.

Trimming took 6 bases from V and 6 from J; bases not matched to a gene: 9. Germline CDR1 SGHRS, CDR2 YFSETQ. This CDR3 is 14 amino acids long. Here immunoSEQ multiplex PCR was the method, and the copy in TCRdb shows in-frame clones only, minus some. Seen here are 150,000 to 200,000 clones, 85% to 90% observed once, and the top ten hold 1.4%. Sequencing used PBMCs. The rearrangement links TRBV5-1 to TRBJ2-3; 8 nucleotides align to TRBD2. The clonotype originates from a woman aged 25-40 years in good health and CMV-seronegative. CDR3 sequence reads: CASTERGGGDTQYF. The CDR3, as DNA: TGCGCCAGCACGGAACGGGGGGGCGGGGATACGCAGTATTTT.